The clone carrying this TCR beta chain was seen ten or more times. As yet, its antigen is unknown. Hyperthyroidism had been newly diagnosed in patients aged 18 to 65, and its duration was under 2 months. Each diagnosis was grounded in clinical symptoms, serum thyroxine and TRAb, thyroid ultrasound, and orbital computed tomography. This record belongs to a study of T cells in Graves' hyperthyroidism and ophthalmopathy. Amplified regions were TCR beta CDR3 sequences from RNA transcripts. The HTBI set primed first-round TCR CDR3 RT-PCR. TCRdb passed the multiplex PCR reads through MiXCR, listing each CDR3 protein once. Of a few hundred thousand distinct CDR3 sequences listed, roughly 14% are singletons. Regarding the study as a whole: Onset of ophthalmopathy came a median 6.5 months after the model predicted it.

Unmatched junction bases numbered 5, after V lost 5 bases and J lost 3 bases. The length of the CDR3 is 15 residues. CDR1 is MDHEN, CDR2 SYDVKM, per germline. Input material: blood. The genes are TRBV28 and TRBJ2-1; TRBD2 matches 9 bases. This receptor was obtained from a woman aged 25 to 45 with Graves' hyperthyroidism. CDR3 DNA sequence: TGTGCCAGCAGTCCTACTAGCGGGTTCTACAATGAGCAGTTCTTC. It yields the protein CASSPTSGFYNEQFF.